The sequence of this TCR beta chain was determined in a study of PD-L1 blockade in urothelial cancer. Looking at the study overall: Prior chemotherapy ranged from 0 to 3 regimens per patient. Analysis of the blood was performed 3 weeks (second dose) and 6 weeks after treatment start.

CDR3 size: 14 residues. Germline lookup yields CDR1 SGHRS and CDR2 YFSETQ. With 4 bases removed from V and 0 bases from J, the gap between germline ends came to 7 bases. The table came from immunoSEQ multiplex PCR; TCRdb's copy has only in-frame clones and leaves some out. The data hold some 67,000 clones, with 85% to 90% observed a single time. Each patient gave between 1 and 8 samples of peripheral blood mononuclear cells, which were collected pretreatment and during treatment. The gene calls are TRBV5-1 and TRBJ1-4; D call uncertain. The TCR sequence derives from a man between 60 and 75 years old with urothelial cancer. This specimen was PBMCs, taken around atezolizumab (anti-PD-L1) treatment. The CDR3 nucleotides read TGCGCCAGCAGCCCCAATCCAACTAATGAAAAACTGTTTTTT. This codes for CASSPNPTNEKLFF.